This T cell receptor beta chain is from a study of T cells expressing NK-cell markers (dated by TCRdb to about 2020). Background on the whole study: In sorted CD3+CD56+NKG2C+, CD3+CD56+NKG2C- and CD3+CD56-NKG2C+ T-cell subsets from about eight donors, TCR beta-chain repertoires were profiled. Sequencing of the libraries produced 2 x 150 bp reads on Illumina HiSeq 2000/2500, MiSeq or NextSeq. All eight donors whose samples were sequenced were randomly selected healthy volunteers, three of them men and five women. Among the eight sequenced donors, seven were HCMV-seropositive and one was HCMV-seronegative. Broader findings and caveats from the paper: Those dominant clonotypes were again the most abundant among CD3+CD56-NKG2C+ cells in a handful of donors, at about 25-60.1%. In several donors, the dominant CD3+CD56+NKG2C+ clonotypes were found to rank among the top 10 CD8+ clonotypes and to make up about 1.0-8% of CD8+ T cells. Whether the expanded NKG2C-expressing T cell clones were specific for HCMV antigens was left unclear.

Sequencing took place on an Illumina HiSeq 2000. TCR beta cDNA libraries were prepared using 5'RACE template switching, which introduced a universal primer site and unique molecular identifiers. Synthesis of cDNA was primed from the TCR beta constant segment and was followed by two consecutive PCR amplification steps. Under the source paper's analysis protocol: MIGEC was used to demultiplex reads and group the reads by UMI, and MiTCR was used to assemble and quantify clonotypes. To exclude erroneous sequences, any TCR cDNA sequence not supported by at least two reads was discarded. The tcR package was used for downstream repertoire analysis, and clonotypes were matched across fractions by CDR3 nucleotide sequence plus V segment. VDJmatch was used to annotate antigen specificity against VDJdb, with one amino acid substitution in CDR3 permitted. TCRdb reprocessed the reads and lists each CDR3 protein sequence as a single entry, with no DNA. The V and J calls here are based on TCRdb, not the publication. The sample table gives 350,000 to 500,000 distinct CDR3 sequences. The ten biggest clones cover roughly 8% of the sample.

Remarks on this clonotype: The antigen this receptor binds is unknown.

From cysteine to phenylalanine, the CDR3 is 15 amino acids long. The record lacks a DNA sequence. Taken from the germline V gene, the CDR1 and CDR2 loops are SGDLS and YYNGEE. A commercial ELISA kit detecting HCMV-specific IgG in serum was used to determine HCMV serostatus. Peripheral blood mononuclear cells were isolated from blood by Ficoll density gradient centrifugation. This sequence was found in a woman between 18 and 70 years old in good health. The V and J segments used are TRBV9 and TRBJ2-1; the D call of TRBD1 rests on TCRdb alone, since no DNA is present to check it. The material sequenced was blood T cells: a sorted CD56 or NKG2C T cell subset, CD4+ or CD8+ T cells, or bulk PBMC T cells (not recorded which). CDR3 protein: CASSERGSWYNEQFF.